This entry concerns a single T cell receptor (beta chain). The ends were cut back, 2 bases at V and 5 bases at J, with 7 bases in the middle. Germline V gene data show CDR1 as GTSNPN and CDR2 as SVGIG (reference sequence). The CDR3 is made up of 11 amino acids. Time point in this sample: recipient sample about 28 days before transplant, after cytoreduction. This sample stems from a study of T cell clonotyping in hematopoietic cell transplantation. Sequenced by immunoSEQ multiplex PCR; TCRdb stores in-frame clones only, minus some. The repertoire consists of around 13,000 clones, with 65% to 85% occurring once and the leading ten covering about 17%.

The chain uses TRBV30 and TRBJ2-7; D remains ambiguous. This clonotype originated in a man between 60 and 70 years old with acute myeloid leukemia. Some clones in this sample may be carry-over from other donors' samples. The sequencing used peripheral blood mononuclear cells, collected before stem cell transplant. DNA of the CDR3: TGTGCCTGGAGTATACAACACGAGCAGTACTTC. Protein: CAWSIQHEQYF.